The 13 T cell receptor beta chains in this list originate from one sample, sequenced in a study of spatial heterogeneity in lung cancer. Via MiXCR, TCRdb re-called the 5' RACE reads, giving one row per CDR3 protein. Found here are about 120,000 distinct CDR3 sequences, 12% of them singletons; the top ten hold roughly 15%. Time point indicated: blood at routine non-recurrence follow-up after resection. Whole RNA, which was extracted from tumor, nontumor lung tissue or frozen PBMC, was sequenced without any cell sorting. Sequencing was performed on PBMCs, taken at follow-up. The receptors were sampled from a male donor with early-stage non-small cell lung cancer.

Ten or more counts support this clonotype. The chain carries TRBV20-1 and TRBJ2-7; D is unresolved. The CDR3 contains 11 residues. The germline V gene has CDR1 DFQATT and CDR2 SNEGSKA (reference sequence). The V end was cut by 6 bases, the J end by 3 bases, with 9 bases between. In DNA form, the CDR3 reads TGCAGTGCGTCCTTAATCTACGAGCAGTACTTC. It is translated as CSASLIYEQYF.

The chain combines TRBV12-3 or TRBV12-4 with TRBJ1-2; 8 bases are a match to TRBD1. V was clipped by 8 bases and J by 2 bases; unmatched bases: 4. The CDR3 is 13 residues long. The CDR3 sequence is CASEDRGNYGYTF. DNA for the CDR3: TGTGCCAGCGAAGACAGGGGCAACTATGGCTACACCTTC.

The sample holds a few counts of this clonotype. In DNA form, the CDR3 reads TGTGCCAGCAGCCCTGGAGGGGTTGGAAACACCATATATTTT. Its protein is CASSPGGVGNTIYF. This sequence joins TRBV7-2 and TRBJ1-3; D might be TRBD1 (5 bases). The CDR3 consists of 14 residues. Looked up from germline, CDR1 is SGHTA and CDR2 is FQGNSA. V shed 5 bases and J shed 3 bases, with 11 bases lying between them.

This clonotype showed up just a few times. This chain connects TRBV3-1 to TRBJ2-1; D call uncertain. Germline CDR1 reads LGHDT; CDR2 reads YNNKEL (reference sequence). V gave up 1 base and J gave up 8 bases, with 3 bases separating them. CDR3 length equals 11 residues. The CDR3 DNA reads TGTGCCAGCAGCCAAGTAGATGAGCAGTTCTTC. Its translation: CASSQVDEQFF.

The CDR3 reads CASSLSGGIETQYF. The CDR3 bases are TGTGCCAGCAGCCTTAGCGGGGGGATAGAGACCCAGTACTTC. This chain links TRBV7-3 with TRBJ2-5, with 10 bases fitting TRBD2. The germline V gene encodes CDR1 SGHTA and CDR2 FQGTGA. J was trimmed by 4 bases and V by 5 bases; bases with no gene match: 4. The CDR3 covers 14 residues.

The genes are TRBV3-1 and TRBJ2-1, with 8 nucleotides matching TRBD2. Germline CDR1 LGHDT, CDR2 YNNKEL (reference sequence). Unmatched junction bases numbered 33, after V lost 7 bases and J lost 7 bases. This CDR3 region has 22 residues. CDR3 in amino acids: CASNLRVVPTLPERGTGNEQFF. CDR3 in DNA: TGTGCCAGCAATCTTAGAGTGGTTCCCACCCTCCCGGAGCGGGGGACCGGTAATGAGCAGTTCTTC.

This clonotype has just a few counts. The chain employs TRBV27 and TRBJ1-6, with 8 bases identical to TRBD1. The length of the CDR3 is 14 residues. Unmatched junction bases numbered 3, after V lost 5 bases and J lost 6 bases. Germline-derived CDR1 and CDR2 are MNHEY and SMNVEV (reference sequence). CDR3 sequence: CASSRDRTNSPLHF. For the CDR3, the DNA is TGTGCCAGCAGTCGGGACAGGACTAATTCACCCCTCCACTTT.

In its sample, this clonotype was seen a few times. Germline is not matched at one junction end, which may reflect a read error. This rearrangement joins TRBV28 to TRBJ2-6; TRBD1 matches at 7 bases. The CDR3 is 12 amino acids. Germline CDR1 is MDHEN and CDR2 is SYDVKM. The CDR3 spells CASSRSRDSESF. The CDR3 DNA reads as TGTGCCAGCAGCCGTTCCCGGGACAGTGAAAGTTTC.

In its sample, this clonotype was seen many times. V is TRBV18 and J is TRBJ1-4, with D perhaps matching TRBD1 (6 bases). The V gene's germline CDR1 is KGHSH and CDR2 LQKENI. The CDR3 loop spans 17 amino acids. V was pared by 3 bases and J by 0 bases, with 14 bases between. The CDR3 region is CASSPMTGAATNEKLFF. In DNA, the CDR3 is TGTGCCAGCTCACCTATGACGGGGGCCGCAACTAATGAAAAACTGTTTTTT.

This clonotype was seen ten or more times. The V call is TRBV28, the J call TRBJ2-6, with D perhaps matching TRBD1 or TRBD2 (5 bases each). Germline assignment: CDR1 MDHEN and CDR2 SYDVKM. The CDR3 covers 15 residues. The V end was cut by 5 bases, the J end by 4 bases, with 12 bases between. The CDR3: CASSTRGPGANVLTF. CDR3 in DNA: TGTGCCAGCAGTACAAGGGGACCCGGGGCCAACGTCCTGACTTTC.

The rearrangement links TRBV20-1 to TRBJ1-2; D might be TRBD1 (5 bases). Germline loops: CDR1 DFQATT, CDR2 SNEGSKA (reference sequence). The CDR3 sequence is 15 residues long. Trimming took off 3 bases at V and 3 bases at J, with 17 bases between the two ends. CDR3 bases: TGCAGTGCTAGTGGGCTGCCAGGGTTGGACTATGGCTACACCTTC. As protein: CSASGLPGLDYGYTF.

This clonotype was detected only a few times. The chain combines TRBV27 with TRBJ1-1; D ambiguous. Germline V gene lookup returns CDR1 MNHEY and CDR2 SMNVEV (reference sequence). This CDR3 comprises 13 residues. Trimming cost V 6 bases and J 0 bases, with 8 bases left between them. The CDR3 nucleotides read TGTGCCAGCAGGACGGTCATGAACACTGAAGCTTTCTTT. It encodes CASRTVMNTEAFF.

This clonotype was seen at least ten times. The gene calls are TRBV18 and TRBJ2-1; a possible D gene is TRBD1 (6 bases). Per germline, CDR1 KGHSH and CDR2 LQKENI. Trimming stripped 3 bases from V and 9 bases from J, with 18 bases between. CDR3 size: 15 residues. Written as DNA, the CDR3 is TGTGCCAGCTCACCTATGCTCAGGGGATACGGTGAGCAGTTCTTC. Its translation is CASSPMLRGYGEQFF.